This T cell receptor (beta chain) was retrieved from a study of molecular identifiers for immune sequencing clone quantification. Methods described previously were used for bulk TCR libraries, and listed TCR primers were applied. MiXCR, run by TCRdb on the PCR reads, gives a single entry per CDR3 protein. The sample records 600,000 to 650,000 distinct CDR3 sequences, about 20% being singletons. Germline CDR1 and CDR2: SGHNT and YYREEE (reference sequence). V was shortened by 0 bases and J by 4 bases, with 10 bases between the two germline ends. The CDR3 runs 14 residues. Naive CD8 T cells were sorted as CD8+CD4-CCR7+CD45RA+. This clonotype was counted at least ten times. The target antigen is unknown. Overall study findings and caveats: Spiked-in Jurkat TCR RNA corresponding to one cell was reported as detectable against approximately 930,000 naive cells. The share of molecules held by clones above 20 RNA copies was over 98% in effector cells and under 1% in naive cells.

The sequence derives from a human donor in good health. Some libraries in this study had Jurkat cell RNA spiked in. Sequenced: naive CD8+ T cells from blood, with Jurkat cell RNA spiked in. Subset noted: FACS-sorted CD8+CD4-CCR7+CD45RA+ naive T cells. This chain connects TRBV5-4 to TRBJ1-1; D uncertain. The CDR3 here is CASSLGTRATEAFF. The CDR3 region has the DNA TGTGCCAGCAGCTTGGGAACACGGGCCACTGAAGCTTTCTTT.